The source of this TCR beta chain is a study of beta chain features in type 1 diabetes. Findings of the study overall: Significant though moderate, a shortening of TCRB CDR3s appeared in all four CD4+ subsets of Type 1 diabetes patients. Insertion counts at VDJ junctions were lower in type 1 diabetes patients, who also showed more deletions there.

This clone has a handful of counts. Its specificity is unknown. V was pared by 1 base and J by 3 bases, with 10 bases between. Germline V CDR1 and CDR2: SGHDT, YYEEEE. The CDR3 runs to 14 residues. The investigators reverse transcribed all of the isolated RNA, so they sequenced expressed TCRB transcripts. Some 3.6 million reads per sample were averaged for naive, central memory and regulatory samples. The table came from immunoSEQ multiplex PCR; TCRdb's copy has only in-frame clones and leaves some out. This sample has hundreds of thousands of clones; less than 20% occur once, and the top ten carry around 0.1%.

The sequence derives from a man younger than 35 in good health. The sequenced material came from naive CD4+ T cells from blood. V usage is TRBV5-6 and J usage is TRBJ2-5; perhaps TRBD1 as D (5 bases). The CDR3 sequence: CASSLSPGKETQYF. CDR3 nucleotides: TGTGCCAGCAGCTTGAGTCCAGGGAAAGAGACCCAGTACTTC.